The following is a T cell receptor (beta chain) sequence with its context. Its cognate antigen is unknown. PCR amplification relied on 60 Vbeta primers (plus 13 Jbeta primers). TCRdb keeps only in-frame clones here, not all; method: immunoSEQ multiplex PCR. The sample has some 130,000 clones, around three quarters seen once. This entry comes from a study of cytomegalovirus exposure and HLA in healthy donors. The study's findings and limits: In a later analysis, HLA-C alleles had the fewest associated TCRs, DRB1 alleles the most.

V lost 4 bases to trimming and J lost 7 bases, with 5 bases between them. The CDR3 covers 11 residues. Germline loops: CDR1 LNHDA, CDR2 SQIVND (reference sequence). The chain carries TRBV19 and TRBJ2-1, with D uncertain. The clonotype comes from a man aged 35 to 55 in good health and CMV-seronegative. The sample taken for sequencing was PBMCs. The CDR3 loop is CASSNMNEQFF. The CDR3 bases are TGTGCCAGTAGTAACATGAATGAGCAGTTCTTC.